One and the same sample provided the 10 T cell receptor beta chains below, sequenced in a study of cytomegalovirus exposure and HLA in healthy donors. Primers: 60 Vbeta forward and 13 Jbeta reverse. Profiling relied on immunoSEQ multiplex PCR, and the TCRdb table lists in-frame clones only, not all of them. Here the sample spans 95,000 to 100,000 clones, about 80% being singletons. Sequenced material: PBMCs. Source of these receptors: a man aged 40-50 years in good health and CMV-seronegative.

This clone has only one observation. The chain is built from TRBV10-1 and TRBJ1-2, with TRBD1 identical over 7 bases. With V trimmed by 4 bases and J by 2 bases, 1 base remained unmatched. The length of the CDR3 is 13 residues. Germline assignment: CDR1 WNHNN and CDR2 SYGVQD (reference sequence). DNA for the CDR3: TGCGCCAGCAGTGTAGGGGGCAACTATGGCTACACCTTC. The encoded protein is CASSVGGNYGYTF.

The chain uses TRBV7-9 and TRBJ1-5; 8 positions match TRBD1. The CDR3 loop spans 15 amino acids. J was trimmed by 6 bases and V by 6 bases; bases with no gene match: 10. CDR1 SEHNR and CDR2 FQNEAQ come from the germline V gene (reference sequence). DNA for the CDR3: TGTGCCAGCAGTCACGGCGGACAGGGCGGTCAGCCCCAGCATTTT. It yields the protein CASSHGGQGGQPQHF. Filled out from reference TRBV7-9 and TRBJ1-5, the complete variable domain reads DTGVSQNPRHKITKRGQNVTFRCDPISEHNRLYWYRQTLGQGPEFLTYFQNEAQLEKSRLLSDRFSAERPKGSFSTLEIQRTEQGDSAMYLCASSHGGQGGQPQHFGDGTRLSIL.

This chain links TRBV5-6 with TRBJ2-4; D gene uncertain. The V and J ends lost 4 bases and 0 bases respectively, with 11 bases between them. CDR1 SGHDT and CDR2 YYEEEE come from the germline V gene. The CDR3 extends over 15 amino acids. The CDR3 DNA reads TGTGCCAGCAGCCTTTTCGGTGGAGCCAAAAACATTCAGTACTTC. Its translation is CASSLFGGAKNIQYF. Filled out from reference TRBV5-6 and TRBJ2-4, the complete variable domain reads DAGVTQSPTHLIKTRGQQVTLRCSPKSGHDTVSWYQQALGQGPQFIFQYYEEEERQRGNFPDRFSGHQFPNYSSELNVNALLLGDSALYLCASSLFGGAKNIQYFGAGTRLSVL.

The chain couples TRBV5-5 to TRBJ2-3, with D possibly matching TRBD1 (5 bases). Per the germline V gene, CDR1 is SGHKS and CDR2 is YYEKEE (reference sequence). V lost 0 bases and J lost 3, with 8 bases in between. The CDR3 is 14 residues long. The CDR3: CASSLATATDTQYF. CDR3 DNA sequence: TGTGCCAGCAGCTTGGCGACAGCTACAGATACGCAGTATTTT.

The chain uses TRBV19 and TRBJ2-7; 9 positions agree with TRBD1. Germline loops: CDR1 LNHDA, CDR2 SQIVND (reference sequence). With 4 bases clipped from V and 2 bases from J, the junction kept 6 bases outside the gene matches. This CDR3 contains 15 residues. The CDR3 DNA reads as TGTGCCAGTAGTAAAGGGACAGGGATACCCTACGAGCAGTACTTC. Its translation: CASSKGTGIPYEQYF.

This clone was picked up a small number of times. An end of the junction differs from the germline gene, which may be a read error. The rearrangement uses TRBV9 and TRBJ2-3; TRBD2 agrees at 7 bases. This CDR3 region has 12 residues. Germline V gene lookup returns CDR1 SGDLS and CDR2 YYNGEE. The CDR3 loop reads CASSVEGRGVDF. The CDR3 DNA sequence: TGTGCCAGCAGCGTAGAGGGTCGGGGGGTGGATTTT.

CDR3 sequence (DNA): TGCGCCAGCAGCTTGGGTGTCGGGGGGGCCCACGAGCAGTACTTC. It is translated as CASSLGVGGAHEQYF. J is TRBJ2-7 and V is TRBV5-1; the match to TRBD2 covers 8 bases. Looked up from germline, CDR1 is SGHRS and CDR2 is YFSETQ. V trimming: 0 bases; J trimming: 5 bases; junction bases outside the gene matches: 7. The CDR3 extends over 15 amino acids. Full variable domain (rest looked up from reference TRBV5-1 and TRBJ2-7): KAGVTQTPRYLIKTRGQQVTLSCSPISGHRSVSWYQQTPGQGLQFLFEYFSETQRNKGNFPGRFSGRQFSNSRSEMNVSTLELGDSALYLCASSLGVGGAHEQYFGPGTRLTVT.

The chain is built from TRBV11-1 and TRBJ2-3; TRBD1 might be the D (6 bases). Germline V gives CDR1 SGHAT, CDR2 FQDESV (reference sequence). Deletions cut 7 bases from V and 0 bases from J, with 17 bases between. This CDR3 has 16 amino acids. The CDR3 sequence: CASTADLGASTDTQYF. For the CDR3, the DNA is TGTGCCAGCACCGCCGATCTGGGGGCGAGCACAGATACGCAGTATTTT.

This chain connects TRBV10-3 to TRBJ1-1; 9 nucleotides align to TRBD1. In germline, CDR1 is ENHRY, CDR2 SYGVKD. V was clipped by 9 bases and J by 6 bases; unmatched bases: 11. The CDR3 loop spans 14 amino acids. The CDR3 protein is CAIQSQGADAEAFF. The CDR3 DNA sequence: TGTGCCATACAATCACAGGGGGCCGACGCTGAAGCTTTCTTT.

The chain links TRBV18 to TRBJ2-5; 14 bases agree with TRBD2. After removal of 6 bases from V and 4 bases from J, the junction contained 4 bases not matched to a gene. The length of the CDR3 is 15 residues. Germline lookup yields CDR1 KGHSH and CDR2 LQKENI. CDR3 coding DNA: TGTGCCAGCTCCGGGACTAGCGGGGGAACAGAGACCCAGTACTTC. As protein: CASSGTSGGTETQYF.